This is a list of T cell receptor beta chains from one sample in a study of blood T cell repertoires in COVID-19. Produced via immunoSEQ multiplex PCR; TCRdb's table is partial and in-frame only. The table shows around 450,000 clones, with approximately 90% occurring only once. The sequencing input was peripheral blood. The receptors stem from a woman under 40 with acute or convalescent COVID-19. The CDR3 runs from the conserved cysteine through the conserved F or W. A D gene is named only where the DNA matches it firmly. A clone size is listed for some rows: how often the clone was seen (once, few, many), or a class if it is expanded.

j_gene	abundance	d_gene	v_gene	CDR3aa	CDR3nt
TRBJ2-3	NA	NA	TRBV7-2	CASSLGGGAPDTQYF	TGTGCCAGCAGCTTAGGAGGGGGGGCACCAGATACGCAGTATTTT
TRBJ1-5	NA	NA	TRBV6-1	CASSDVYQPQHF	TGTGCCAGCAGTGACGTATATCAGCCCCAGCATTTT
TRBJ1-6	NA	TRBD1	TRBV6-5	CASSNDRGNSPLHF	TGTGCCAGCAGTAATGACAGGGGGAATTCACCCCTCCACTTT
TRBJ2-5	NA	NA	TRBV9	CASSVNPQETQYF	TGTGCCAGCAGCGTTAATCCCCAAGAGACCCAGTACTTC
TRBJ1-6	NA	NA	TRBV14	CASGGASYNSPLHF	TGTGCCAGCGGTGGGGCGTCCTATAATTCACCCCTCCACTTT
TRBJ2-7	NA	TRBD1	TRBV10-2	CASSGGQGASYEQYF	TGCGCCAGCAGTGGGGGACAGGGGGCATCCTACGAGCAGTACTTC
TRBJ2-5	NA	NA	TRBV10-2	CASSPGETQYF	TGCGCCAGCAGTCCCGGGGAGACCCAGTACTTC
TRBJ2-5	NA	TRBD1	TRBV19	CASRRTGEGETQYF	TGTGCCAGTAGGCGGACAGGGGAGGGCGAGACCCAGTACTTC
TRBJ2-7	once	TRBD1	TRBV27	CASSLVTGASYEQYF	TGTGCCAGCAGTTTGGTTACAGGGGCCTCCTACGAGCAGTACTTC
TRBJ2-3	NA	TRBD1	TRBV19	CASSSTGVGSTDTQYF	TGTGCCAGTAGTTCAACAGGGGTAGGTTCCACAGATACGCAGTATTTT
TRBJ1-1	NA	NA	TRBV4-1	CASSQVGLLNTEAFF	TGCGCCAGCAGCCAAGTTGGGCTTTTGAACACTGAAGCTTTCTTT
TRBJ1-6	NA	TRBD1	TRBV19	CASSNPGTGNNSPLHF	TGTGCCAGTAGTAACCCCGGGACAGGGAATAATTCACCCCTCCACTTT
TRBJ2-1	NA	TRBD1	TRBV7-9	CASSFGTGGSNEQFF	TGTGCCAGCAGCTTCGGGACAGGGGGATCCAATGAGCAGTTCTTC
TRBJ2-7	NA	NA	TRBV2	CASRAQGQGLGEQYF	TGTGCCAGCAGGGCGCAGGGGCAGGGGCTGGGCGAGCAGTACTTC
TRBJ1-4	NA	NA	TRBV28	CASSLQTEKLFF	TGTGCCAGCAGCCTCCAGACAGAAAAACTGTTTTTT
TRBJ1-2	NA	TRBD1	TRBV5-1	CASSQSTGGVNGYTF	TGCGCCAGCAGCCAATCGACAGGGGGGGTGAATGGCTACACCTTC
TRBJ2-3	NA	TRBD2	TRBV6-5	CASGRRGYTDTQYF	TGTGCCAGCGGGCGGCGGGGGTACACAGATACGCAGTATTTT
TRBJ2-3	once	TRBD1	TRBV4-1	CASSQGQGDTQYF	TGCGCCAGCAGCCAAGGACAGGGGGATACGCAGTATTTT
TRBJ2-2	NA	NA	TRBV5-1	CASFNTISNTGELFF	TGCGCCAGCTTTAATACTATCTCGAACACCGGGGAGCTGTTTTTT
TRBJ2-3	NA	NA	TRBV11-2	CASSVRGYGTDTQYF	TGTGCCAGCAGCGTTCGGGGGTACGGAACAGATACGCAGTATTTT
TRBJ1-6	once	NA	TRBV6-5	CASRLQKNYNSPLHF	TGTGCCAGCAGATTACAGAAAAACTATAATTCACCCCTCCACTTT
TRBJ2-1	once	TRBD2	TRBV5-1	CASSLNGGAGNEQFF	TGCGCCAGCAGCTTAAACGGGGGGGCCGGAAATGAGCAGTTCTTC
TRBJ2-7	NA	TRBD2	TRBV6-5	CASRRLAGGNYEQYF	TGTGCCAGCAGAAGACTAGCGGGGGGTAACTACGAGCAGTACTTC
TRBJ2-2	NA	NA	TRBV4-1	CASSLQFTGELFF	TGCGCCAGCAGCCTACAATTCACCGGGGAGCTGTTTTTT
TRBJ2-5	NA	NA	TRBV30	CAWSVPTGGQETQYF	TGTGCCTGGAGTGTACCGACAGGCGGGCAAGAGACCCAGTACTTC
TRBJ1-1	NA	TRBD1	TRBV24-1	CATRGQGATEAFF	TGTGCCACCCGAGGGCAGGGGGCCACTGAAGCTTTCTTT
TRBJ1-4	NA	TRBD1	TRBV5-1	CASSTGGGEKLFF	TGCGCCAGCAGTACAGGGGGTGGTGAAAAACTGTTTTTT
TRBJ1-1	NA	NA	TRBV5-4	CASSDAKGSGEAFF	TGTGCCAGCAGCGATGCAAAGGGGTCCGGTGAAGCTTTCTTT
TRBJ1-3	NA	NA	TRBV27	CASSLSAHSGNTIYF	TGTGCCAGCAGTCTCTCTGCACACTCTGGAAACACCATATATTTT
TRBJ2-1	NA	NA	TRBV6-4	CASSPGLDNEQFF	TGTGCCAGCAGTCCCGGACTTGACAATGAGCAGTTCTTC
TRBJ1-1	NA	TRBD1	TRBV6-5	CASWTGSTEAFF	TGTGCCAGCTGGACAGGGAGCACTGAAGCTTTCTTT
TRBJ1-2	NA	NA	TRBV6-2/TRBV6-3	CASSSQGRIANYGYTF	TGTGCCAGCAGTTCGCAGGGAAGGATCGCTAACTATGGCTACACCTTC
TRBJ2-7	NA	NA	TRBV14	CASSPRTGPTYEQYF	TGTGCCAGCAGCCCTCGGACTGGACCGACCTACGAGCAGTACTTC
TRBJ1-2	NA	TRBD1	TRBV24-1	CATSDPGQGSGYTF	TGTGCCACCAGTGACCCTGGACAGGGTTCTGGCTACACCTTC
TRBJ2-2	NA	TRBD2	TRBV4-1	CASSQEASGGTGELFF	TGCGCCAGCAGCCAAGAAGCTAGCGGGGGGACCGGGGAGCTGTTTTTT
TRBJ2-1	NA	NA	TRBV6-5	CASSARYNEQFF	TGTGCCAGCAGCGCCAGATACAATGAGCAGTTCTTC
TRBJ1-2	once	NA	TRBV6-1	CASSERGGYTF	TGTGCCAGCAGTGAACGGGGTGGCTACACCTTC
TRBJ1-3	once	NA	TRBV19	CASKTRPTSGNTIYF	TGTGCCAGTAAAACGAGACCGACTTCTGGAAACACCATATATTTT
TRBJ2-3	NA	NA	TRBV19	CASRTDFTDTQYF	TGTGCCAGCCGGACAGATTTCACAGATACGCAGTATTTT
TRBJ2-3	once	TRBD1	TRBV28	CALRGLHRTDTQYF	TGTGCCCTAAGGGGGCTGCATCGAACAGATACGCAGTATTTT
TRBJ1-5	NA	TRBD1	TRBV10-2	CASSTPGQGTVQPQHF	TGCGCCAGCAGTACTCCGGGACAGGGGACGGTTCAGCCCCAGCATTTT